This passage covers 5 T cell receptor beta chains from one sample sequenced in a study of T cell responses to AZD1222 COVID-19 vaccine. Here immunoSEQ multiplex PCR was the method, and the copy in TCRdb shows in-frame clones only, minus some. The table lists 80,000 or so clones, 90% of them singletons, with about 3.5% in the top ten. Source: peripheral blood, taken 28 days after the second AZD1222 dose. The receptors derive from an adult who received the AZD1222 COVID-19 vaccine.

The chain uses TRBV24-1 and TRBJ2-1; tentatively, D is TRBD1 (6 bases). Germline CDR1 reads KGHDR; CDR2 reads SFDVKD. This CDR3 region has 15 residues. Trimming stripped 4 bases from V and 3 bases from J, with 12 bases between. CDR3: CATSDQTGSYNEQFF. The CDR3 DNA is TGTGCCACCAGTGACCAAACAGGGAGCTACAATGAGCAGTTCTTC.

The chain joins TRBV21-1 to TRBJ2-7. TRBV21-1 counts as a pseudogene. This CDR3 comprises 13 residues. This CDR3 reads CASSKVSRPEQYF. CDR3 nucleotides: TGTGCCAGCAGCAAAGTTTCTCGGCCCGAGCAGTACTTC.

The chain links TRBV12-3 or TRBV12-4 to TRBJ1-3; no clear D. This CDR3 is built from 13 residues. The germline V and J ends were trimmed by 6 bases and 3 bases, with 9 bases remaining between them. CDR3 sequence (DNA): TGTGCCAGCAGCCTAAAAGGTGGAAACACCATATATTTT. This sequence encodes CASSLKGGNTIYF.

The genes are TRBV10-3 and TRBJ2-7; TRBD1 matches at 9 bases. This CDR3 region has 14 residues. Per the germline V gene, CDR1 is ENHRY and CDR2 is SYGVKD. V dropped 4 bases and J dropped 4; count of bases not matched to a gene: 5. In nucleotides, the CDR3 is TGTGCCATCAGTGGGACGGACAGGGGTTACGAGCAGTACTTC. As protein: CAISGTDRGYEQYF.

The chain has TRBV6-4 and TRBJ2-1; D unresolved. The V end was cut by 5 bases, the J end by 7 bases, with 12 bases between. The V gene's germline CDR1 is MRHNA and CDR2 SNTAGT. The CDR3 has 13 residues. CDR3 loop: CASSPRPLNEQFF. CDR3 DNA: TGTGCCAGCAGTCCCCGACCCCTTAATGAGCAGTTCTTC.